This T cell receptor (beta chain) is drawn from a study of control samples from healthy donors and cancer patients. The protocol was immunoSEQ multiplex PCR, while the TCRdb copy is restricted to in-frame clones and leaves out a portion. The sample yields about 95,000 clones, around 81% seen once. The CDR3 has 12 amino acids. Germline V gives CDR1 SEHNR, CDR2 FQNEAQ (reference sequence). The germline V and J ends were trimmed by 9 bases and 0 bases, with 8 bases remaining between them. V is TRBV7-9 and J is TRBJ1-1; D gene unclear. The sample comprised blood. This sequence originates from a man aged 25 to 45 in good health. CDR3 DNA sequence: TGTGCCAGTCAGGTTATGAACACTGAAGCTTTCTTT. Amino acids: CASQVMNTEAFF.